A single sample is the source of the 15 T cell receptor beta chains below, sequenced in a study of brain T cells in children with intractable seizures. Sequencing was performed with immunoSEQ multiplex PCR; in TCRdb, only in-frame clones are kept and a portion is missing. The sample lists around 100,000 clones; 94% were seen once. The sample here was peripheral blood, taken at surgery. These receptors were obtained from a boy in the first two years of life with hemimegalencephaly and intractable seizures.

The chain employs TRBV15 and TRBJ2-7; the D call may be TRBD1 or TRBD2 (6 bases each). Trimming shortened V by 0 bases and J by 7 bases, and 16 bases separated the two germline ends. The germline gives CDR1 LNHNV, CDR2 YYDKDF (reference sequence). This CDR3 is 15 amino acids long. CDR3 sequence: CATSRDPGQGREQYF. CDR3 bases: TGTGCCACCAGCAGAGATCCGGGTCAGGGGAGGGAGCAGTACTTC.

The chain combines TRBV28 with TRBJ1-4, with 8 bases that match TRBD1. The V and J ends lost 6 bases and 8 bases, in that order; junction bases with no gene match: 8. CDR1 MDHEN and CDR2 SYDVKM come from the germline V gene. The length of the CDR3 is 14 residues. Written as DNA, the CDR3 is TGTGCCAGCAGACCCCCGGGACAGGTCGAAAAACTGTTTTTT. Protein sequence: CASRPPGQVEKLFF. Variable domain in full (rest from reference TRBV28 and TRBJ1-4): DVKVTQSSRYLVKRTGEKVFLECVQDMDHENMFWYRQDPGLGLRLIYFSYDVKMKEKGDIPEGYSVSREKKERFSLILESASTNQTSMYLCASRPPGQVEKLFFGSGTQLSVL.

The chain couples TRBV28 to TRBJ2-1, with TRBD2 matching 8 bases. Looked up from germline, CDR1 is MDHEN and CDR2 is SYDVKM. This CDR3 has 15 residues. Losses at the gene ends were 5 bases for V and 7 bases for J; bases not matched to a gene: 10. The CDR3 sequence is CASSPGGEGSNEQFF. The DNA of the CDR3 is TGTGCCAGCAGTCCCGGGGGGGAGGGGAGTAATGAGCAGTTCTTC.

The V gene is TRBV27, the J gene TRBJ2-2; TRBD2 aligns across 10 bases. Germline V gene data show CDR1 as MNHEY and CDR2 as SMNVEV (reference sequence). V trimming: 4 bases; J trimming: 3 bases; junction bases outside the gene matches: 8. The CDR3 is 17 amino acids. The CDR3 nucleotides are TGTGCCAGCAGTTCTCTTACCGGGACTAGCGACACCGGGGAGCTGTTTTTT. Translation: CASSSLTGTSDTGELFF.

V and J are TRBV12-5 and TRBJ2-3, with 8 bases that match TRBD2. Germline V CDR1 and CDR2: LGHNT, FRNRAP. Trimming cost V 2 bases and J 5 bases; bases outside gene matches: 9. There are 16 residues in the CDR3. Here the CDR3 reads CASGLRVAGYRDTQYF. The CDR3 nucleotides read TGTGCTAGTGGTTTGAGGGTAGCGGGATATAGAGATACGCAGTATTTT.

The gene calls are TRBV5-1 and TRBJ2-7; D might be TRBD2 (6 bases). Germline-derived CDR1 and CDR2 are SGHRS and YFSETQ. V lost 5 bases to trimming and J lost 7 bases, with 13 bases between them. CDR3 size: 12 residues. The CDR3 spells CASRSDGGEQYF. CDR3 sequence (DNA): TGCGCCAGCAGATCGGACGGGGGAGAGCAGTACTTC.

The rearrangement links TRBV7-3 to TRBJ2-3; TRBD2 aligns across 8 bases. This CDR3 is built from 17 residues. The germline gives CDR1 SGHTA, CDR2 FQGTGA. Unmatched junction bases numbered 10, after V lost 2 bases and J lost 3 bases. The CDR3 coding sequence is TGTGCCAGCAGCTTAGAGGGCGGGAGGCCTCTAACAGATACGCAGTATTTT. Its protein is CASSLEGGRPLTDTQYF.

The chain is built from TRBV7-3 and TRBJ1-1, with D perhaps matching TRBD1 (5 bases). The CDR3 has 18 amino acids. V was cut by 2 bases and J by 4 bases, with 23 bases left in between. CDR1 is SGHTA and CDR2 is FQGTGA in the germline V gene. The CDR3 reads CASSLVAGQPGLVTEAFF. CDR3 nucleotides: TGTGCCAGCAGCTTAGTGGCGGGGCAGCCGGGGCTAGTCACTGAAGCTTTCTTT. Supplemented by reference TRBV7-3 and TRBJ1-1, the full variable domain reads GAGVSQTPSNKVTEKGKYVELRCDPISGHTALYWYRQSLGQGPEFLIYFQGTGAADDSGLPNDRFFAVRPEGSVSTLKIQRTERGDSAVYLCASSLVAGQPGLVTEAFFGQGTRLTVV.

This chain uses TRBV7-8 with TRBJ2-7; maybe TRBD1 (6 bases). This CDR3 contains 14 residues. V was pared by 0 bases and J by 2 bases, with 8 bases between. Looked up from germline, CDR1 is SGHVS and CDR2 is FQNEAQ. This CDR3 reads CASSLAGTTYEQYF. CDR3 nucleotide sequence: TGTGCCAGCAGCTTAGCGGGGACAACCTACGAGCAGTACTTC.

The CDR3 nucleotides read TGTGCCAGCAGCTTAAGAGCGTTTGGGGCAGGCTCCGAGCAGTACTTC. Residues: CASSLRAFGAGSEQYF. This rearrangement joins TRBV7-3 to TRBJ2-7; possible D gene TRBD1, 5 bases. V gave up 1 base and J gave up 6 bases, with 19 bases separating them. The CDR3 totals 16 residues. Per germline, CDR1 SGHTA and CDR2 FQGTGA.

The V call is TRBV7-3, the J call TRBJ2-1; TRBD2 matches at 13 bases. The germline V gene encodes CDR1 SGHTA and CDR2 FQGTGA. V trimming: 5 bases; J trimming: 7 bases; junction bases outside the gene matches: 8. The CDR3 length is 16 residues. DNA of the CDR3: TGTGCCAGCAGCCGATCGGGACTAGCGGGATGGAATGAGCAGTTCTTC. Translation: CASSRSGLAGWNEQFF.

This chain connects TRBV11-1 to TRBJ2-1; D not resolved. Per the germline V gene, CDR1 is SGHAT and CDR2 is FQDESV (reference sequence). Trimming removed 1 base at V and 4 bases at J, with 5 bases between. This CDR3 region has 13 residues. CDR3 region: CASSLGLYNEQFF. CDR3 nucleotide sequence: TGTGCCAGCAGCTTAGGTCTGTACAATGAGCAGTTCTTC.

This sequence joins TRBV30 and TRBJ2-2; either TRBD1 or TRBD2 may supply D (5 bases each). The CDR3 contains 13 residues. The germline V gene encodes CDR1 GTSNPN and CDR2 SVGIG (reference sequence). Trimming cost V 5 bases and J 5 bases, with 12 bases left between them. DNA of the CDR3: TGTGCCTGGTCAGAGGGGTTAACCGGGGAGCTGTTTTTT. Protein product: CAWSEGLTGELFF.

This clone occurred once. This chain uses TRBV19 with TRBJ2-4, with D possibly called TRBD1 or TRBD2 (6 bases each). The CDR3 totals 15 residues. Trimming cost V 1 base and J 9 bases, with 16 bases left between them. CDR1 is LNHDA, CDR2 SQIVND, per germline (reference sequence). The CDR3 is CASSIVAAKGGIQYF. Here the CDR3 DNA reads TGTGCCAGTAGTATAGTTGCCGCCAAGGGGGGCATTCAGTACTTC.

The CDR3: CASKGLGPGRQETQYF. The CDR3 DNA reads TGTGCCAGCAAGGGACTAGGTCCCGGACGGCAAGAGACCCAGTACTTC. This chain uses TRBV2 with TRBJ2-5; 8 bases are a match to TRBD2. There are 16 residues in the CDR3. Germline V gene sequence: CDR1 SNHLY, CDR2 FYNNEI. The V and J ends lost 7 bases and 2 bases, in that order; junction bases with no gene match: 12.